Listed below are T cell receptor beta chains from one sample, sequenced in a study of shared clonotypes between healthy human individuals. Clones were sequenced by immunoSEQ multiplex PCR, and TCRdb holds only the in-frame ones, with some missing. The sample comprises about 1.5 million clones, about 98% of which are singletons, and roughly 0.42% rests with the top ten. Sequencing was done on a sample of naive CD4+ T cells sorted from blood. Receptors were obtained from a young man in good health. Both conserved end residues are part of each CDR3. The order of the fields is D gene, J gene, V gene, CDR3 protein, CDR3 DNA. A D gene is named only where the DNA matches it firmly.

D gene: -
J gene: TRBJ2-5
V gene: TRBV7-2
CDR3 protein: CASSRRISGQETQYF
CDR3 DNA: TGTGCCAGCAGCCGCCGTATTTCGGGGCAAGAGACCCAGTACTTC

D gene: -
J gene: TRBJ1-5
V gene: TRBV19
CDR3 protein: CASSARLWGHSNQPQHF
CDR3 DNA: TGTGCCAGTAGTGCCCGCCTTTGGGGGCATAGCAATCAGCCCCAGCATTTT

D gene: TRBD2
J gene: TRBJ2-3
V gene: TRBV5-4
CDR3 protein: CASSDLKRERVGDTQYF
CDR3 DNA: TGTGCCAGCAGCGACTTAAAGCGGGAACGGGTAGGGGATACGCAGTATTTT

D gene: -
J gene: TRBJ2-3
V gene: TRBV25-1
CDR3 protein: CASRFSTDTQYF
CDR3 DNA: TGTGCCAGCCGATTCAGCACAGATACGCAGTATTTT

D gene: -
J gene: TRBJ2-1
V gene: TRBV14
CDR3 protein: CASSAQRFWKVPEQFF
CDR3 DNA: TGTGCCAGCAGCGCGCAGCGGTTTTGGAAGGTTCCGGAGCAGTTCTTC

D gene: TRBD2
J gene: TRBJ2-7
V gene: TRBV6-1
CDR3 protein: CASSEVLAGPVGSYEQYF
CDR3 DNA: TGTGCCAGCAGTGAAGTATTAGCGGGGCCGGTGGGGTCCTACGAGCAGTACTTC

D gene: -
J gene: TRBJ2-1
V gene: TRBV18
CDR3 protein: CASSRGVANEQFF
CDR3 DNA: TGTGCCAGCTCACGAGGGGTAGCGAATGAGCAGTTCTTC

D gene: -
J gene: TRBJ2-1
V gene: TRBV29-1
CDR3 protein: CSVDTTRDSVYNEQFF
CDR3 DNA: TGCAGCGTTGACACCACCCGGGACTCGGTGTACAATGAGCAGTTCTTC

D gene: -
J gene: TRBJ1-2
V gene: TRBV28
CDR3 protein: CASSLAGSAIYGYTF
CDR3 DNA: TGTGCCAGCAGTTTAGCAGGGTCGGCTATTTATGGCTACACCTTC

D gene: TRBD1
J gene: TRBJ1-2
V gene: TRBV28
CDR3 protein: CASSSTGANYGYTF
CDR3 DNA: TGTGCCAGCAGCTCGACAGGGGCCAACTATGGCTACACCTTC

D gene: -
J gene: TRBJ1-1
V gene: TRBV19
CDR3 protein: CASTPTPRRPAHTEAFF
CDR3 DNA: TGTGCCAGTACCCCAACCCCTCGTAGGCCTGCACACACTGAAGCTTTCTTT

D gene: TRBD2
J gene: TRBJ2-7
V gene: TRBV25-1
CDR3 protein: CASSRGGTRPSSYEQYF
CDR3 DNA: TGTGCCAGCAGTAGGGGGGGGACTAGACCGTCCTCCTACGAGCAGTACTTC

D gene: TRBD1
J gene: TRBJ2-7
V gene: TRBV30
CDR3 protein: CARSYGNRGRGQQYF
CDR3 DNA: TGTGCTCGGAGTTACGGTAACAGGGGACGCGGTCAGCAGTACTTC

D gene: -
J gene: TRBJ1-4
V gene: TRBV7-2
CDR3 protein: CASSLVIGFNEKLFF
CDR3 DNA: TGTGCCAGCAGCTTAGTAATAGGGTTTAATGAAAAACTGTTTTTT

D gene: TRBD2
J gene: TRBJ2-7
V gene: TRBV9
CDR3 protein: CASSVEGSGVYEQYF
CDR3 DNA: TGTGCCAGCAGCGTAGAAGGTAGCGGGGTCTACGAGCAGTACTTC

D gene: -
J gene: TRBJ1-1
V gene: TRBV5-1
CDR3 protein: CASSLGRRHTEAFF
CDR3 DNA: TGCGCCAGCAGCTTGGGCCGGAGGCACACTGAAGCTTTCTTT